This TCR beta chain was sequenced in a study of beta chain features in type 1 diabetes. Study background: All of the samples together had 107,917,701 sorted cells examined. Study conclusions and caveats: Possible PCR preference for shorter templates applied equally to patients and controls.

This clone was picked up a small number of times. What it binds is unknown. The germline gives CDR1 SGHDN, CDR2 FVKESK. V trimming: 3 bases; J trimming: 1 base; junction bases outside the gene matches: 5. The CDR3 is 15 residues long. The investigators reverse transcribed all of the isolated RNA, so they sequenced expressed TCRB transcripts. Measured with immunoSEQ multiplex PCR; TCRdb has only the in-frame clones, and not every one. The sample includes hundreds of thousands of clones, roughly 12% of them seen just once. This clonotype originated in a man aged 18 to 29 in good health. The genes are TRBV14 and TRBJ1-1, with 7 bases fitting TRBD1. Sequenced material: naive CD4+ T cells from blood. The CDR3: CASSHPGQRNTEAFF. CDR3 in DNA: TGTGCCAGCAGCCACCCGGGACAGAGGAACACTGAAGCTTTCTTT. Full variable domain (rest looked up from reference TRBV14 and TRBJ1-1): EAGVTQFPSHSVIEKGQTVTLRCDPISGHDNLYWYRRVMGKEIKFLLHFVKESKQDESGMPNNRFLAERTGGTYSTLKVQPAELEDSGVYFCASSHPGQRNTEAFFGQGTRLTVV.